This TCR beta chain was obtained from a study of beta chain features in type 1 diabetes. Study findings and constraints: The study found moderately but significantly shorter TCRB CDR3s in all four CD4+ subsets of Type 1 diabetes patients. There was no resolution here of whether HLA type influences TCRB rearrangement.

As every portion of the isolated RNA was reverse transcribed, the sequencing read expressed TCRB transcripts. Clones were sequenced by immunoSEQ multiplex PCR, and TCRdb holds only the in-frame ones, with some missing. The sample has more than 550,000 clones, more than 13% seen once. With regard to this clone: The target antigen is unknown.

The clonotype comes from a man aged 18 to 35 with type 1 diabetes. The sample comprised naive CD4+ T cells from blood.

As DNA, the CDR3 is TGTGCCAGCAGCGTAGCCGCGACAGCTATCCTAGGCAATGAGCAGTTCTTC. This encodes CASSVAATAILGNEQFF. The chain links TRBV9 to TRBJ2-1; tentative D call: TRBD1 (5 bases). With 0 bases removed from V and 6 bases from J, the gap between germline ends came to 19 bases. Germline CDR1 reads SGDLS; CDR2 reads YYNGEE. The CDR3 has 17 amino acids. Complete variable domain (other parts from reference TRBV9 and TRBJ2-1): DSGVTQTPKHLITATGQRVTLRCSPRSGDLSVYWYQQSLDQGLQFLIQYYNGEERAKGNILERFSAQQFPDLHSELNLSSLELGDSALYFCASSVAATAILGNEQFFGPGTRLTVL.